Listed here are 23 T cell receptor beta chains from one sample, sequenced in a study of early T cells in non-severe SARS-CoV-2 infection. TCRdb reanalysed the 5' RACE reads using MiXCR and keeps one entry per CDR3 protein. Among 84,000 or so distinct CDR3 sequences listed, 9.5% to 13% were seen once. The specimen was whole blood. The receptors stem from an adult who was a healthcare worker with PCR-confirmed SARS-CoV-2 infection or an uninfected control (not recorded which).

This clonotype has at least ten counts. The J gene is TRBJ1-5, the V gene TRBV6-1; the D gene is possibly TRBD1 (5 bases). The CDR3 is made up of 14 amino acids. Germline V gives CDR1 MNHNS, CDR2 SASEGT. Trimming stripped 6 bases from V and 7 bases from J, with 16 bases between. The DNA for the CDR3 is TGTGCCAGCAGGACTATCCAGGGCCGACAGCCCCAGCATTTT. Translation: CASRTIQGRQPQHF.

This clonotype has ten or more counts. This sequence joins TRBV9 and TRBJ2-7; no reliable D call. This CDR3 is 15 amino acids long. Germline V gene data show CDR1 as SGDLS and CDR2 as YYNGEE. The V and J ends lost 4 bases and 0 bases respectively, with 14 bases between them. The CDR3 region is CASSTRTDFSYEQYF. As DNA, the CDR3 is TGTGCCAGCAGCACGCGAACAGATTTCTCCTACGAGCAGTACTTC.

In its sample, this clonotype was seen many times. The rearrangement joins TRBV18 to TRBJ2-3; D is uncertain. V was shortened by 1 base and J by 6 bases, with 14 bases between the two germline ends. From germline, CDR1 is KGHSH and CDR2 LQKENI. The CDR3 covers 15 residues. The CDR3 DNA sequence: TGTGCCAGCTCACCACGCGGCCAGTTAGACGATACGCAGTATTTT. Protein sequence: CASSPRGQLDDTQYF.

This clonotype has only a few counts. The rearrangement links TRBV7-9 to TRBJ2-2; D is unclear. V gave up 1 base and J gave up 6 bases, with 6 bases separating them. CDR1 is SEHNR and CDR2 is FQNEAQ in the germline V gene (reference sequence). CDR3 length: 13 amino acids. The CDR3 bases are TGTGCCAGCAGCTTAGAGGGTCCCGGGGAGCTGTTTTTT. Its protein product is CASSLEGPGELFF.

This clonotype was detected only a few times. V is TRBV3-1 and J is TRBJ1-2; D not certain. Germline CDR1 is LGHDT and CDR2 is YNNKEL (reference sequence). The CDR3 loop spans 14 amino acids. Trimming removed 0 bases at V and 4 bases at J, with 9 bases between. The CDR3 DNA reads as TGTGCCAGCAGCCAAGATGTAGGACTCTATGGCTACACCTTC. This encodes CASSQDVGLYGYTF.

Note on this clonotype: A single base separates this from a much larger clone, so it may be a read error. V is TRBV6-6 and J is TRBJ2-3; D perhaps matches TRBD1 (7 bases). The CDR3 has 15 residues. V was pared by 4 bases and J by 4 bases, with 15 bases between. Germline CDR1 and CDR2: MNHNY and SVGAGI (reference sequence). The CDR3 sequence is CASSWAGGFADTQYF. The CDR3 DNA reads TGTGCCAGCAGTTGGGCAGGGGGGTTCGCAGATACGCAGTATTTT.

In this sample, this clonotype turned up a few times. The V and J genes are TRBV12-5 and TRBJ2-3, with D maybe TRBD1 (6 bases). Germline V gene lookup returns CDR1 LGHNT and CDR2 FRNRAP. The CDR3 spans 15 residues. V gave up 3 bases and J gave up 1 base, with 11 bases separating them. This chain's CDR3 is CASGLAGVRTDTQYF. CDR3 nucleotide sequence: TGTGCTAGTGGTTTAGCAGGGGTACGCACAGATACGCAGTATTTT.

The CDR3 protein is CASSRSMGGYPRYEQYF. The CDR3 DNA reads as TGTGCCAGCAGTCGCTCCATGGGCGGATACCCCCGTTACGAGCAGTACTTC. V and J are TRBV3-1 and TRBJ2-7; D not resolved. CDR3 length: 17 amino acids. Trimming removed 6 bases at V and 4 bases at J, with 25 bases between. Germline values: CDR1 LGHDT, CDR2 YNNKEL (reference sequence).

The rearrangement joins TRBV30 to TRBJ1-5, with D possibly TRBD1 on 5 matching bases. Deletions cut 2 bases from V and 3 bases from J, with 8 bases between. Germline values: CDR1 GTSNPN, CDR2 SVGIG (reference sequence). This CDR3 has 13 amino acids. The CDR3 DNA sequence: TGTGCCTGGAGTCTAGGGGTCAATCAGCCCCAGCATTTT. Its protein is CAWSLGVNQPQHF.

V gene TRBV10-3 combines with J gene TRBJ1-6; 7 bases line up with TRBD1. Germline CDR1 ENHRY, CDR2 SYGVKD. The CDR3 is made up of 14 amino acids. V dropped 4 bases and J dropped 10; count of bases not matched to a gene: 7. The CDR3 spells CAISGDRDSSPLHF. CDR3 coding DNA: TGTGCCATCAGTGGCGACAGGGATTCGTCACCCCTCCACTTT.

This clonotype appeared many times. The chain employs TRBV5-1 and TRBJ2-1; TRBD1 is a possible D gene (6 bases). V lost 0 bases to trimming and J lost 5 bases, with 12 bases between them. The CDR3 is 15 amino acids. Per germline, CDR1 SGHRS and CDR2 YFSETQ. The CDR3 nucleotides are TGCGCCAGCAGCTTGGTGGCAGGGGTAAACAATGAGCAGTTCTTC. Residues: CASSLVAGVNNEQFF.

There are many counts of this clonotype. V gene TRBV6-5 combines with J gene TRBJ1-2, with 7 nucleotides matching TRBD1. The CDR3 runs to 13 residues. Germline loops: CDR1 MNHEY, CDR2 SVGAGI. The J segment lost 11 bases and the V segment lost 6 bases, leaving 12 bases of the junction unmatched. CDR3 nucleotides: TGTGCCAGCAGACTAGACAGGGAAGGGTTGTACACCTTC. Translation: CASRLDREGLYTF.

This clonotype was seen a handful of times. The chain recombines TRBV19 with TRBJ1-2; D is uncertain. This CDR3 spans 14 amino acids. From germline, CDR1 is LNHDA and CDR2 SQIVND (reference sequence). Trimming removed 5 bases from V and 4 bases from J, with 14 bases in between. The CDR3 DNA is TGTGCCAGTAGTTCGGATGTGGGGAGCTATGGCTACACCTTC. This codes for CASSSDVGSYGYTF.

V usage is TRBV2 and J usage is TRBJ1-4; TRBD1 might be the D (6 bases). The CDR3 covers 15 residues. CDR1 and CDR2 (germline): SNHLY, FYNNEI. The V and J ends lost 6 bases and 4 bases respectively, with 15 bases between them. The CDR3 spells CASRLYRAGNEKLFF. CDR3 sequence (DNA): TGTGCCAGCAGGCTTTACAGGGCGGGTAATGAAAAACTGTTTTTT. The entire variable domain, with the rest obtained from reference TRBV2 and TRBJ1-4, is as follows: EPEVTQTPSHQVTQMGQEVILRCVPISNHLYFYWYRQILGQKVEFLVSFYNNEISEKSEIFDDQFSVERPDGSNFTLKIRSTKLEDSAMYFCASRLYRAGNEKLFFGSGTQLSVL.

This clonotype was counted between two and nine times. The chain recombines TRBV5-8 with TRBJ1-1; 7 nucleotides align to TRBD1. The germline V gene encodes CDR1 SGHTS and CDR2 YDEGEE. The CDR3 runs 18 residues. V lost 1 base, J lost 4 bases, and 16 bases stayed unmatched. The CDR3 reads CASSLRGGAGFRVTEAFF. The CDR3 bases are TGTGCCAGCAGCTTGAGAGGGGGCGCCGGCTTTCGGGTCACTGAAGCTTTCTTT.

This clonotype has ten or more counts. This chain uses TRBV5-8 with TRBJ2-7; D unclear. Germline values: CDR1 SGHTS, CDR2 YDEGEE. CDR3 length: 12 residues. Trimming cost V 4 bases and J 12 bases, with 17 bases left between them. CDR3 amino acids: CASSPRREDGYF. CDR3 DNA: TGTGCCAGCAGCCCCAGAAGGGAAGATGGGTACTTC.

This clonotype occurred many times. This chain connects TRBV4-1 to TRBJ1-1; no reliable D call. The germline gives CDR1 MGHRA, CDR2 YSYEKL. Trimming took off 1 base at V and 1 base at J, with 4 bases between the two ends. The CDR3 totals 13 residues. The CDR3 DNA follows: TGCGCCAGCAGCCAAGGAAGGAACACTGAAGCTTTCTTT. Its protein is CASSQGRNTEAFF.

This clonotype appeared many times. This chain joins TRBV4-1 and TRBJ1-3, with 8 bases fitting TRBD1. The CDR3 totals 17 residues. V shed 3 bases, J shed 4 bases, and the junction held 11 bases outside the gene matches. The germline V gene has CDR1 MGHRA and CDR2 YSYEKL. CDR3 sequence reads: CASSHPRQGLTGNTIYF. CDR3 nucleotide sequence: TGCGCCAGCAGCCACCCGAGACAGGGGCTAACCGGAAACACCATATATTTT.

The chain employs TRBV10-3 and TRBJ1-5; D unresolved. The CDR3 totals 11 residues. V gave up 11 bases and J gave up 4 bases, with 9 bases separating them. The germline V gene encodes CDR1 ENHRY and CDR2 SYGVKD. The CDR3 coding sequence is TGTGCCGCCGGTCAAAATCAGCCCCAGCATTTT. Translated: CAAGQNQPQHF.

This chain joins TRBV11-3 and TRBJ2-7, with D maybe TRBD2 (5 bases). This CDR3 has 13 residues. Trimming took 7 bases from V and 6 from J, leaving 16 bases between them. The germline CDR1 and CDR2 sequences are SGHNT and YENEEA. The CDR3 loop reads CASTSERVGEQYF. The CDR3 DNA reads TGTGCCAGCACCTCGGAGAGGGTCGGCGAGCAGTACTTC.

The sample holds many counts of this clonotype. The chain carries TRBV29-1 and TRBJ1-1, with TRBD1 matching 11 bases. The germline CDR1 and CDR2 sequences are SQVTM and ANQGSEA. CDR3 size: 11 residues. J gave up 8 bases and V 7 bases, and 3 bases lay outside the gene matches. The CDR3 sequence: CSGWTGGEAFF. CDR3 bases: TGCAGCGGATGGACAGGGGGCGAAGCTTTCTTT.

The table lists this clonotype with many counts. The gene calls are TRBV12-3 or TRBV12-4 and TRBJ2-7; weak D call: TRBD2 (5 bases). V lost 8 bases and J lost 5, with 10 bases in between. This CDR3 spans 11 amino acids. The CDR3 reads CASRDYHEQYF. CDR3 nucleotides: TGTGCCAGCCGGGATTACCACGAGCAGTACTTC.

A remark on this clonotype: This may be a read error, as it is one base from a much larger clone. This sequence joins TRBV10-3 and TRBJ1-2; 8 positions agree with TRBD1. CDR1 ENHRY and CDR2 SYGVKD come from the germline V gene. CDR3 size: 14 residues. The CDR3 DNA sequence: TGTGCCATCAGTGAGGCCAGGGGGCGACATGGCTACGCCTTC. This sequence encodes CAISEARGRHGYAF.